The 15 T cell receptor beta chains listed next were all sequenced from one sample in a study of shared clonotypes between healthy human individuals (dated by TCRdb to the early 2020s). CD8 naive samples were CD45RO-negative cells positively selected for CCR7, giving a CD45RA+CCR7+ population that excluded TemRA cells. Libraries were prepared through the immunoSEQ multiplex PCR assay. The clones in this table, taken by TCRdb from immuneACCESS, are in-frame only. Not every clone is retained; where verified, under half of the shortfall comes from an unresolved V gene, and the cause of the rest is unknown. Here the sample has almost 700,000 clones; 92% occur a single time. The ten largest clones take up approximately 22% of the sample. Sequencing was carried out using naive CD8+ T cells sorted from blood. What the cell subset or site label conveys for this sample: CD45RA+CCR7+. These receptors were collected from a man under 40 in good health.

V is TRBV5-6 and J is TRBJ2-3; D call uncertain. The germline V gene has CDR1 SGHDT and CDR2 YYEEEE. V was shortened by 6 bases and J by 6 bases, with 17 bases between the two germline ends. There are 14 residues in the CDR3. CDR3 nucleotides: TGTGCCAGCACCCTGGGTCCTGAACCGGATACGCAGTATTTT. Translated: CASTLGPEPDTQYF.

V is TRBV5-4 and J is TRBJ2-5; 7 positions agree with TRBD1. The CDR3 covers 15 residues. Germline trimming cut 4 bases from V and 4 bases from J; bases unmatched to any gene: 10. Germline V lookup: CDR1 SGHNT, CDR2 YYREEE (reference sequence). The CDR3 loop is CASSQRQGPAETQYF. CDR3 nucleotides: TGTGCCAGCAGCCAGCGACAGGGACCGGCAGAGACCCAGTACTTC. The full variable domain, in which reference TRBV5-4 and TRBJ2-5 provide the parts outside the CDR3, is ETGVTQSPTHLIKTRGQQVTLRCSSQSGHNTVSWYQQALGQGPQFIFQYYREEENGRGNFPPRFSGLQFPNYSSELNVNALELDDSALYLCASSQRQGPAETQYFGPGTRLLVL.

This sequence joins TRBV6-5 and TRBJ2-1; no clear D gene. CDR3 length: 14 residues. V lost 2 bases, J lost 6 bases, and 11 bases lay in between. From germline, CDR1 is MNHEY and CDR2 SVGAGI. Here the CDR3 reads CASSYGVTGNEQFF. The CDR3 DNA reads TGTGCCAGCAGTTACGGGGTTACGGGCAATGAGCAGTTCTTC.

The rearrangement uses TRBV27 and TRBJ1-5; possibly TRBD1 for D (5 bases). The CDR3 extends over 12 amino acids. Trimming cost V 11 bases and J 6 bases, with 14 bases left between them. Germline V gene sequence: CDR1 MNHEY, CDR2 SMNVEV (reference sequence). CDR3 sequence (DNA): TGTGCCGCTGGGCAGGGCGGTCAGCCCCAGCATTTT. It is translated as CAAGQGGQPQHF.

The rearrangement uses TRBV5-6 and TRBJ2-1, with 14 bases matching TRBD2. The CDR3 spans 17 residues. Germline V gives CDR1 SGHDT, CDR2 YYEEEE. V shed 2 bases and J 12 bases; nucleotides not matched to a gene: 13. CDR3 nucleotides: TGTGCCAGCAGCTTTTCCCCGGGACTAGCGGGAGAGAGGGTGCAGTTCTTC. Its protein is CASSFSPGLAGERVQFF.

The chain links TRBV14 to TRBJ2-1; TRBD2 aligns across 8 bases. The CDR3 has 16 amino acids. From germline, CDR1 is SGHDN and CDR2 FVKESK. V shed 4 bases and J 0 bases; nucleotides not matched to a gene: 5. The CDR3: CASSPPGGASYNEQFF. The CDR3 DNA follows: TGTGCCAGCAGCCCCCCGGGAGGGGCCTCCTACAATGAGCAGTTCTTC.

This rearrangement joins TRBV6-1 to TRBJ1-2; 9 nucleotides line up with TRBD1. V lost 5 bases to trimming and J lost 4 bases; unmatched junction nucleotides: 8. This CDR3 contains 15 residues. CDR1 and CDR2 from the germline V gene are MNHNS and SASEGT. The CDR3 DNA reads as TGTGCCAGCAGTATTACAACAGGGGGCGGCTATGGCTACACCTTC. It specifies CASSITTGGGYGYTF.

This sequence joins TRBV6-5 and TRBJ2-7; 7 positions match TRBD2. In germline, CDR1 is MNHEY, CDR2 SVGAGI. Germline trimming cut 7 bases from V and 2 bases from J; bases unmatched to any gene: 8. The CDR3 length is 14 residues. The CDR3 nucleotides are TGTGCCAGCAAGATTAGCGGGCCAGCCTACGAGCAGTACTTC. Translation gives CASKISGPAYEQYF.

The chain is built from TRBV7-8 and TRBJ2-7; D unresolved. With 0 bases removed from V and 2 bases from J, the gap between germline ends came to 8 bases. Germline V gene lookup returns CDR1 SGHVS and CDR2 FQNEAQ. The CDR3 is made up of 14 amino acids. This chain's CDR3 is CASSLAAEAYEQYF. The CDR3 bases are TGTGCCAGCAGCTTAGCGGCCGAGGCCTACGAGCAGTACTTC.

In its sample, this clone was seen once. The chain has TRBV7-9 and TRBJ2-1, with D possibly matching TRBD2 (5 bases). The CDR3 loop spans 17 amino acids. Germline CDR1 is SEHNR and CDR2 is FQNEAQ (reference sequence). V was trimmed by 1 base and J by 5 bases, leaving 18 bases between them. CDR3 residues: CASSLGTRRTLDNEQFF. CDR3 sequence (DNA): TGTGCCAGCAGCTTAGGAACTAGGAGAACACTCGACAATGAGCAGTTCTTC. The whole variable domain, filled in from reference TRBV7-9 and TRBJ2-1, reads DTGVSQNPRHKITKRGQNVTFRCDPISEHNRLYWYRQTLGQGPEFLTYFQNEAQLEKSRLLSDRFSAERPKGSFSTLEIQRTEQGDSAMYLCASSLGTRRTLDNEQFFGPGTRLTVL.

The chain carries TRBV5-1 and TRBJ2-7; TRBD2 aligns across 11 bases. Germline V CDR1 and CDR2: SGHRS, YFSETQ. After removal of 3 bases from V and 5 bases from J, the junction contained 10 bases not matched to a gene. The CDR3 sequence is 16 residues long. CDR3 DNA: TGCGCCAGCAGCTCGTCACTAGCGGGAGAAGTCCACGAGCAGTACTTC. This codes for CASSSSLAGEVHEQYF.

V and J are TRBV6-1 and TRBJ2-5; D might be TRBD2 (6 bases). Trimming stripped 1 base from V and 2 bases from J, with 17 bases between. CDR3 size: 17 residues. Germline CDR1 is MNHNS and CDR2 is SASEGT. CDR3 sequence reads: CASSEGYGGTYQETQYF. CDR3 DNA: TGTGCCAGCAGTGAAGGGTACGGCGGGACTTATCAAGAGACCCAGTACTTC.

The chain recombines TRBV4-2 with TRBJ2-7; 10 nucleotides agree with TRBD2. Germline CDR1 and CDR2: LGHNA and YNFKEQ. J was trimmed by 5 bases and V by 1 base; bases with no gene match: 2. The CDR3 contains 14 residues. CDR3 protein: CASSQVGLANEQYF. In nucleotides, the CDR3 is TGTGCCAGCAGCCAAGTGGGACTAGCGAACGAGCAGTACTTC.

This rearrangement joins TRBV27 to TRBJ2-1; D unresolved. The CDR3 extends over 13 amino acids. The germline V gene encodes CDR1 MNHEY and CDR2 SMNVEV (reference sequence). The V and J ends lost 0 bases and 7 bases respectively, with 7 bases between them. CDR3 nucleotides: TGTGCCAGCAGTTTATCGTCCCGGAATGAGCAGTTCTTC. This encodes CASSLSSRNEQFF.

The chain combines TRBV29-1 with TRBJ1-5, with D perhaps TRBD1 (5 bases). Trimming took off 4 bases at V and 2 bases at J, with 15 bases between the two ends. This CDR3 is 15 amino acids long. Per germline, CDR1 SQVTM and CDR2 ANQGSEA. The CDR3 protein is CSVAVRGNGNQPQHF. DNA for the CDR3: TGCAGCGTTGCAGTGCGGGGGAATGGCAATCAGCCCCAGCATTTT.